This T cell receptor beta chain was found in a study of shared clonotypes between healthy human individuals. A note on this clone: Its antigen is undetermined.

Study results and limitations: Tissues were not sampled, only blood, and their repertoires likely differ.

TCRdb's table, derived via immunoSEQ multiplex PCR, lists solely in-frame clones and lacks some. The repertoire includes around 2.5 million clones, 80% to 95% of them detected once, and roughly 0.39% sits in the top ten. The sequencing input was naive CD4+ T cells from PBMCs. Subset described: CD45RA+ positively selected. The sequence was collected from a man younger than 35 in good health. Some clones in this sample may be carry-over from other donors' samples.

The CDR3 DNA reads as TGTGCCAGCAGCTTAGTCGAAGCGGCGAATTCACCCCTCCACTTT. Translating it yields CASSLVEAANSPLHF. J is TRBJ1-6 and V is TRBV7-9; D uncertain. The V gene's germline CDR1 is SEHNR and CDR2 FQNEAQ (reference sequence). The CDR3 spans 15 residues. V dropped 1 base and J dropped 7 bases, with 11 bases sitting between them. The full variable domain, with the rest looked up from reference TRBV7-9 and TRBJ1-6, is DTGVSQNPRHKITKRGQNVTFRCDPISEHNRLYWYRQTLGQGPEFLTYFQNEAQLEKSRLLSDRFSAERPKGSFSTLEIQRTEQGDSAMYLCASSLVEAANSPLHFGNGTRLTVT.